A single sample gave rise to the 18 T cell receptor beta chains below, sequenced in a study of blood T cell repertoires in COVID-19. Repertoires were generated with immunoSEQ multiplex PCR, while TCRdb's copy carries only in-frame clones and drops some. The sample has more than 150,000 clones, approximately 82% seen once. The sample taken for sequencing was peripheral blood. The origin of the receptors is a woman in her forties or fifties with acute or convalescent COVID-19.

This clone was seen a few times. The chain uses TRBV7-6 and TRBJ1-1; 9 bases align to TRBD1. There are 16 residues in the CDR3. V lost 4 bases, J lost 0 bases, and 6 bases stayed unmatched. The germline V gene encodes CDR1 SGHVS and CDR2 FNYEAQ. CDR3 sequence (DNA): TGTGCCAGCAGCTCTGGGACAGGGAGCATGAACACTGAAGCTTTCTTT. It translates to CASSSGTGSMNTEAFF.

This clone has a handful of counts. DNA of the CDR3: TGTGCCAGCAGCCAAGATAGGGCAGGGGTTATGAGCAATCAGCCCCAGCATTTT. It translates to CASSQDRAGVMSNQPQHF. The rearrangement joins TRBV4-2 to TRBJ1-5; possible D gene TRBD1, 6 bases. Trimming left V 0 bases short and J 1 base short, with 16 bases between. The CDR3 consists of 18 residues. Germline-derived CDR1 and CDR2 are LGHNA and YNFKEQ.

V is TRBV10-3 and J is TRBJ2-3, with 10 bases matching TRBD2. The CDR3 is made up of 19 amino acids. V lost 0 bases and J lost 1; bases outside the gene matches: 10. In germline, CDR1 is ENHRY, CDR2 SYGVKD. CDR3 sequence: CAISESKGTSDVGTDTQYF. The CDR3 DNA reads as TGTGCCATCAGTGAGTCTAAGGGGACTAGCGACGTGGGCACAGATACGCAGTATTTT.

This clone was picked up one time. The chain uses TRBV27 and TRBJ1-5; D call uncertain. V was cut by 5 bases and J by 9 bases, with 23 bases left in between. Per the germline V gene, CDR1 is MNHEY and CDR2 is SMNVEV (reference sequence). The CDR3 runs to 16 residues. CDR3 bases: TGTGCCAGCAGTCCATCGACTGGAGGCCCACGACGGCCCCAGCATTTT. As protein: CASSPSTGGPRRPQHF.

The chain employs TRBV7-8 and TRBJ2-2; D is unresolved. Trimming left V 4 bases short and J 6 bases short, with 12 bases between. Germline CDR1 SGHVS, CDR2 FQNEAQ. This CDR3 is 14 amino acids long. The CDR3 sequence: CASSSLGGAGELFF. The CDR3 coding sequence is TGTGCCAGCAGCTCCCTTGGCGGTGCCGGGGAGCTGTTTTTT. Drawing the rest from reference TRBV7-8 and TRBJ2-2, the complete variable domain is GAGVSQSPRYKVAKRGQDVALRCDPISGHVSLFWYQQALGQGPEFLTYFQNEAQLDKSGLPSDRFFAERPEGSVSTLKIQRTQQEDSAVYLCASSSLGGAGELFFGEGSRLTVL.

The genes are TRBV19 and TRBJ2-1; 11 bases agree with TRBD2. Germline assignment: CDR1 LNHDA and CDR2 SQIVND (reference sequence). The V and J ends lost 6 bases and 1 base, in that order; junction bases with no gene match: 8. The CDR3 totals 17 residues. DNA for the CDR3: TGTGCCAGTAGGCTTAGCGGGGGGGCGGGATCCTACAATGAGCAGTTCTTC. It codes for CASRLSGGAGSYNEQFF.

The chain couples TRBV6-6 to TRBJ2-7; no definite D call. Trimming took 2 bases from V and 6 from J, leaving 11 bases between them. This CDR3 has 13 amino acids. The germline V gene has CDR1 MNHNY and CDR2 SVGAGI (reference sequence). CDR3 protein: CASSYRSEAEQYF. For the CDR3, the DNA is TGTGCCAGCAGTTACCGGTCCGAGGCCGAGCAGTACTTC.

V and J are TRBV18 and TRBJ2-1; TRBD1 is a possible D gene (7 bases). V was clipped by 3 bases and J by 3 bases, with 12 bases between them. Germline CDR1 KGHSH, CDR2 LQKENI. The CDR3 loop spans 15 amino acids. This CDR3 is CASSPRQGGYNEQFF. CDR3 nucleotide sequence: TGTGCCAGCTCACCCAGACAGGGAGGCTACAATGAGCAGTTCTTC.

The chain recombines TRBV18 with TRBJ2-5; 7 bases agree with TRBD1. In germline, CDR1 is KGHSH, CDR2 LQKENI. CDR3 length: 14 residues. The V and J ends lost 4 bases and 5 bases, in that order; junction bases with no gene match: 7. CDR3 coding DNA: TGTGCCAGCTCACGAATCAGGGGGAGCGAGACCCAGTACTTC. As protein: CASSRIRGSETQYF.

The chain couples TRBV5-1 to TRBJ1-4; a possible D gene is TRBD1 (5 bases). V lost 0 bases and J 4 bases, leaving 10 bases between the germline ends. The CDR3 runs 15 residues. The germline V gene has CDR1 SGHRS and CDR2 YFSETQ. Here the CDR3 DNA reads TGCGCCAGCAGCTTGGGGACGGACAATAATGAAAAACTGTTTTTT. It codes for CASSLGTDNNEKLFF.

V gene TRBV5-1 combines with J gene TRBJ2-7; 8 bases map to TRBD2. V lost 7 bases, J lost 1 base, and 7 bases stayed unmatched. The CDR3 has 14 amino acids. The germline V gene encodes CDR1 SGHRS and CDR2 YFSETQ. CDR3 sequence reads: CASGLSGESYEQYF. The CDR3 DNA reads TGCGCCAGCGGACTTAGCGGGGAGTCCTACGAGCAGTACTTC.

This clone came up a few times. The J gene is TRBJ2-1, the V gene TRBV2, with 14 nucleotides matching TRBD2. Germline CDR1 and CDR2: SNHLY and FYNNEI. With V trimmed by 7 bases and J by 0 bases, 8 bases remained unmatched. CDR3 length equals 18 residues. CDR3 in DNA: TGTGCCAGCAAACGGACTAGCGGGGGGTTTAGCTCCTACAATGAGCAGTTCTTC. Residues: CASKRTSGGFSSYNEQFF.

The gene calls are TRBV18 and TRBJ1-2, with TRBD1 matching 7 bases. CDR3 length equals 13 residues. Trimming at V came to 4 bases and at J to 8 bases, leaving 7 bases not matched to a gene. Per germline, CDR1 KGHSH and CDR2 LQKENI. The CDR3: CASSRQGEAGYTF. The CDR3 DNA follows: TGTGCCAGCTCACGACAGGGAGAGGCCGGCTACACCTTC.

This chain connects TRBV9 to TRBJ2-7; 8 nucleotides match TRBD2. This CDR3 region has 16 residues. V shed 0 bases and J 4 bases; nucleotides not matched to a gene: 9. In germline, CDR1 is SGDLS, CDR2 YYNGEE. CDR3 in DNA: TGTGCCAGCAGCGTAGGAGGAGTTAGCGGGGCGTACGAGCAGTACTTC. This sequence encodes CASSVGGVSGAYEQYF.

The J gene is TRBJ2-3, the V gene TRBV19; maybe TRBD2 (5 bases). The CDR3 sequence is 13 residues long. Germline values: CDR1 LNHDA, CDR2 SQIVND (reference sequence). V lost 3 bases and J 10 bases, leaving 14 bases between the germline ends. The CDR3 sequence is CASSIMSAGPQYF. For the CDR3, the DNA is TGTGCCAGTAGTATTATGTCGGCGGGCCCGCAGTATTTT.

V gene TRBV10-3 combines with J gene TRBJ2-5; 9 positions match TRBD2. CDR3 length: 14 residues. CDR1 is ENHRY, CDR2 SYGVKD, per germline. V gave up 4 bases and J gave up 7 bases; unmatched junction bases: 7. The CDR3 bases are TGTGCCATCAGTGGCGGGGGGGATCGGGGGACCCAGTACTTC. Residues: CAISGGGDRGTQYF.

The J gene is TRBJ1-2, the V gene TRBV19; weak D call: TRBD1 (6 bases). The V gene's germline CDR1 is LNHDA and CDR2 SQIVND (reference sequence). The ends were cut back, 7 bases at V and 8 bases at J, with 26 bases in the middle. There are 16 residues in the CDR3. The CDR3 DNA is TGTGCCAGTATCGGACTCAAGACAGGCAGTCTAGTCGGCTACACCTTC. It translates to CASIGLKTGSLVGYTF.

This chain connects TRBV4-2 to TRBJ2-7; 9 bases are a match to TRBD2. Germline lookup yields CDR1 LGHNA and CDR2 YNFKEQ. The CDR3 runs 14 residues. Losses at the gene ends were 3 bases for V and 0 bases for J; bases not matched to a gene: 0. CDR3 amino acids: CASSQGLASYEQYF. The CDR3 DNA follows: TGTGCCAGCAGCCAGGGACTAGCCTCCTACGAGCAGTACTTC.